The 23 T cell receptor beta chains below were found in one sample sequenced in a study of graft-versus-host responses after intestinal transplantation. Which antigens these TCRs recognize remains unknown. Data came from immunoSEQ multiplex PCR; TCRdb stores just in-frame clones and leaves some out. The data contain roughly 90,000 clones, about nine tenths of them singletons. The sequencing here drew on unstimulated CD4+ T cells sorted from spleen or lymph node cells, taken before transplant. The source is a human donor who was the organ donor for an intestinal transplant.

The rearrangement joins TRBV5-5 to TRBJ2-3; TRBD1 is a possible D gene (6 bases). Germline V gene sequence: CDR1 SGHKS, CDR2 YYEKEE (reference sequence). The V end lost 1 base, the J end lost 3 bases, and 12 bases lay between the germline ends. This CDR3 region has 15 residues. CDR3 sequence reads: CASSLLQGETDTQYF. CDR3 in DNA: TGTGCCAGCAGCTTGTTACAGGGCGAGACAGATACGCAGTATTTT.

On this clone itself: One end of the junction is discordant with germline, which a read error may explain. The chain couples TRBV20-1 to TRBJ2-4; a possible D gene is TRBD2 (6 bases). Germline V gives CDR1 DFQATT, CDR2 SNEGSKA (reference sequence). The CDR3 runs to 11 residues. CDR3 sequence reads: CSASMGRTRGF. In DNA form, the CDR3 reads TGCAGTGCCAGCATGGGGAGGACCAGAGGCTTC.

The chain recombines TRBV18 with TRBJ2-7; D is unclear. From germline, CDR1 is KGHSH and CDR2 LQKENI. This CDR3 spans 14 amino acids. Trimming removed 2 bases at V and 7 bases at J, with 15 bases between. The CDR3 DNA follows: TGTGCCAGCTCACCAGAAGGAGCGAAGTGGGAGCAGTACTTC. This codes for CASSPEGAKWEQYF. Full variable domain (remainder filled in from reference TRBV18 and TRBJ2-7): NAGVMQNPRHLVRRRGQEARLRCSPMKGHSHVYWYRQLPEEGLKFMVYLQKENIIDESGMPKERFSAEFPKEGPSILRIQQVVRGDSAAYFCASSPEGAKWEQYFGPGTRLTVT.

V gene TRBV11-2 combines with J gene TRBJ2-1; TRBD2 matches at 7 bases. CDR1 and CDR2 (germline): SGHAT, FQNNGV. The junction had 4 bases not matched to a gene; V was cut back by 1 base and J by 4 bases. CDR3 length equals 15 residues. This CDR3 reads CASSLVPSGYNEQFF. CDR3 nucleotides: TGTGCCAGCAGCTTAGTGCCTAGCGGTTACAATGAGCAGTTCTTC.

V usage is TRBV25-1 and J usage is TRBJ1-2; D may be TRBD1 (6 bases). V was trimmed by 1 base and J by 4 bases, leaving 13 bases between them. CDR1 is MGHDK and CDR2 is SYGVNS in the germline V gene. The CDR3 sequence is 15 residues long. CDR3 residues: CASSESSRGVYGYTF. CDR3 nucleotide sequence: TGTGCCAGCAGTGAATCCTCCAGGGGCGTCTATGGCTACACCTTC.

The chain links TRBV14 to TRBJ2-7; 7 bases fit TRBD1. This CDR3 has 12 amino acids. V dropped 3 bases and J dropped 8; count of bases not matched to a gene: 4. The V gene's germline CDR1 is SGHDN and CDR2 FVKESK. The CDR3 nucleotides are TGTGCCAGCAGCCATACAGGGGAGAAGCAGTACTTC. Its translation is CASSHTGEKQYF.

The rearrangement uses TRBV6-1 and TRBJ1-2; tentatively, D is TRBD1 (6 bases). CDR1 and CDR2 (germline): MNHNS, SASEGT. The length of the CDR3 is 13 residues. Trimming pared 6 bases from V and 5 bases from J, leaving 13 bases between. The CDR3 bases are TGTGCCAGCAGACAAAACAGGGCGTATGGCTACACCTTC. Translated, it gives CASRQNRAYGYTF.

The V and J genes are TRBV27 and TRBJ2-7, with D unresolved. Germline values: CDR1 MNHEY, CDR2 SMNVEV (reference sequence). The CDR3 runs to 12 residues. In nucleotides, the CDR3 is TGTGGAAGTAGCTTCCTTTCCTACGAGCAGTACTTC. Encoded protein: CGSSFLSYEQYF.

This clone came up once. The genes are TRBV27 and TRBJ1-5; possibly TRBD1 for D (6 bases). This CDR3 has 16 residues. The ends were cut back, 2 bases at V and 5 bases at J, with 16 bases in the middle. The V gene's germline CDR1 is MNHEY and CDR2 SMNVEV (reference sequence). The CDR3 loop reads CASSLRWGRRDQPQHF. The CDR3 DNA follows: TGTGCCAGCAGTTTACGGTGGGGGCGAAGGGATCAGCCCCAGCATTTT.

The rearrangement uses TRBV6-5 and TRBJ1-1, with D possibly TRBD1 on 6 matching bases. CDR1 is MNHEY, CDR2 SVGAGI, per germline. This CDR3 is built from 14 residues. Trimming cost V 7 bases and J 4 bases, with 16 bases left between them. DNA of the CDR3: TGTGCCAGCAACGCCCGGGACAAAGTCACTGAAGCTTTCTTT. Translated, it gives CASNARDKVTEAFF.

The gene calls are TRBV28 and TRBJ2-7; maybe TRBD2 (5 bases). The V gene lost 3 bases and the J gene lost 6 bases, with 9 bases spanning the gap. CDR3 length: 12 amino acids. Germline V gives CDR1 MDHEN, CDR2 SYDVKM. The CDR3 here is CASSLIGVEQYF. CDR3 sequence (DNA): TGTGCCAGCAGTTTGATCGGGGTCGAGCAGTACTTC.

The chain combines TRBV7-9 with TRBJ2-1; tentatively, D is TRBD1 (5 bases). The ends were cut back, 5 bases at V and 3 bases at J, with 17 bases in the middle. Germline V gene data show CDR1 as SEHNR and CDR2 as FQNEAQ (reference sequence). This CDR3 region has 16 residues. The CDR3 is CASSQVGQGFYNEQFF. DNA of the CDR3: TGTGCCAGCAGCCAAGTCGGTCAGGGCTTCTACAATGAGCAGTTCTTC.

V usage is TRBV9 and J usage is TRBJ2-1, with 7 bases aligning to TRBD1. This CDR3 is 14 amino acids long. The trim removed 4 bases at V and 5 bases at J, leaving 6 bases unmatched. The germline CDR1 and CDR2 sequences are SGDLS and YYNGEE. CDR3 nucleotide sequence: TGTGCCAGCAGCCCACTGGGACAGAACAATGAGCAGTTCTTC. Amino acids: CASSPLGQNNEQFF. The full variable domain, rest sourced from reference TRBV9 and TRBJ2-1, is DSGVTQTPKHLITATGQRVTLRCSPRSGDLSVYWYQQSLDQGLQFLIQYYNGEERAKGNILERFSAQQFPDLHSELNLSSLELGDSALYFCASSPLGQNNEQFFGPGTRLTVL.

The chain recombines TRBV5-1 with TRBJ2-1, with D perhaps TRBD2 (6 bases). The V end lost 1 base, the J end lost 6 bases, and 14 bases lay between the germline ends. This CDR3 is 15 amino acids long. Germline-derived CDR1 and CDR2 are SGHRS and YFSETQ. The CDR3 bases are TGCGCCAGCAGCTTGCGGCTAGCGCAGGGCAATGAGCAGTTCTTC. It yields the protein CASSLRLAQGNEQFF.

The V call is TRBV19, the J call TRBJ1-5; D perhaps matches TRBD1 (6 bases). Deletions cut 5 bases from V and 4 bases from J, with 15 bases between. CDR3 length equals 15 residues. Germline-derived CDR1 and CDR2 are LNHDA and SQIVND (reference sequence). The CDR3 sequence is CASSAGDLRNQPQHF. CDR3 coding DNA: TGTGCCAGTAGTGCAGGGGATTTAAGAAATCAGCCCCAGCATTTT.

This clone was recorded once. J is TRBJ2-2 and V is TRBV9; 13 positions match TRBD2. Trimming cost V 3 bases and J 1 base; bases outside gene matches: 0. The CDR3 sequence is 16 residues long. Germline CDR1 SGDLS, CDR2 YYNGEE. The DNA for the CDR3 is TGTGCCAGCAGCGGGACTAGCGGGGGGAACACCGGGGAGCTGTTTTTT. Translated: CASSGTSGGNTGELFF.

As DNA, the CDR3 is TGTGCCAGCCGCGGGACTAGCGCGCTTTCCTACGAGCAGTACTTC. Translating it yields CASRGTSALSYEQYF. The rearrangement uses TRBV6-5 and TRBJ2-7; 10 bases agree with TRBD2. With 8 bases clipped from V and 1 base from J, the junction kept 8 bases outside the gene matches. Germline V gene lookup returns CDR1 MNHEY and CDR2 SVGAGI. CDR3 length: 15 residues.

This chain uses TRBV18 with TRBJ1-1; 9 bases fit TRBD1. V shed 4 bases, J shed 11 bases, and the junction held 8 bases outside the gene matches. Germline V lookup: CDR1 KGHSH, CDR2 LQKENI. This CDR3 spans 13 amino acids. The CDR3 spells CASSLGTGFGAFF. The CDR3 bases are TGTGCCAGCTCACTAGGGACAGGGTTCGGGGCTTTCTTT.

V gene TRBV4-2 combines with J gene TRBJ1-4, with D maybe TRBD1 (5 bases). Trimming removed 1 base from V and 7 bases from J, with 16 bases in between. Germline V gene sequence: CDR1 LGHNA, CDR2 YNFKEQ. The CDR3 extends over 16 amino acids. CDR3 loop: CASSQGSGRTLEKLFF. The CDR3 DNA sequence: TGTGCCAGCAGCCAAGGGTCCGGACGGACACTTGAAAAACTGTTTTTT.

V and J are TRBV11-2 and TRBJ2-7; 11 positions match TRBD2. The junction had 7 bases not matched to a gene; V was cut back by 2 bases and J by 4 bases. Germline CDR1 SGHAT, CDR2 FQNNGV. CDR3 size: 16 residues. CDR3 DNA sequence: TGTGCCAGCAGCTTAATTGGTAGCGGGGGGGCGTACGAGCAGTACTTC. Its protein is CASSLIGSGGAYEQYF. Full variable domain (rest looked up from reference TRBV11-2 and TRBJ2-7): EAGVAQSPRYKIIEKRQSVAFWCNPISGHATLYWYQQILGQGPKLLIQFQNNGVVDDSQLPKDRFSAERLKGVDSTLKIQPAKLEDSAVYLCASSLIGSGGAYEQYFGPGTRLTVT.

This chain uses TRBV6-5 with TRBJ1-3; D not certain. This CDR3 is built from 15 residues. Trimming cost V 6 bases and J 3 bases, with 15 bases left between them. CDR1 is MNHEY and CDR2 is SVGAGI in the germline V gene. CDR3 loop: CASSPRGSGGNTIYF. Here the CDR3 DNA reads TGTGCCAGCAGCCCCCGCGGGTCGGGTGGAAACACCATATATTTT.

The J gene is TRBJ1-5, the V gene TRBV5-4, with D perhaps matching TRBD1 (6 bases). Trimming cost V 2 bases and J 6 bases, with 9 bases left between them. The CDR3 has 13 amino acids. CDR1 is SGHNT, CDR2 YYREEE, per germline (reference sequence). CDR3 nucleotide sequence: TGTGCCAGCAGCTTCCAAGGGGGTCAGCCCCAGCATTTT. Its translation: CASSFQGGQPQHF.

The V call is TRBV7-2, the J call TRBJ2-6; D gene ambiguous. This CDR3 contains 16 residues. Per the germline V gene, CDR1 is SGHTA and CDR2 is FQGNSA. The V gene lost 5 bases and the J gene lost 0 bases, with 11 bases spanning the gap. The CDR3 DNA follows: TGTGCCAGCAGCGGAGCGTCGGGCTCTGGGGCCAACGTCCTGACTTTC. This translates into CASSGASGSGANVLTF.